This passage covers 18 T cell receptor beta chains from one sample sequenced in a study of control samples from healthy donors and cancer patients. Data came from immunoSEQ multiplex PCR; TCRdb stores just in-frame clones and leaves some out. The sample contains more than 140,000 clones, 91% of which appear only once. Input material: blood. Every receptor here comes from a man between 18 and 35 years old in good health.

The gene calls are TRBV6-6 and TRBJ1-6, with D maybe TRBD1 (6 bases). CDR1 MNHNY and CDR2 SVGAGI come from the germline V gene (reference sequence). V lost 6 bases, J lost 10 bases, and 22 bases lay in between. The length of the CDR3 is 16 residues. CDR3 nucleotide sequence: TGTGCCAGCAGATCCCAGGGGACGATCGGACGATCACCCCTCCACTTT. As protein: CASRSQGTIGRSPLHF.

Many counts were recorded for this clone. The V call is TRBV4-3, the J call TRBJ1-2; D ambiguous. From germline, CDR1 is LGHNA and CDR2 YSLEER. The CDR3 runs to 14 residues. Trimming pared 0 bases from V and 0 bases from J, leaving 5 bases between. CDR3 DNA: TGCGCCAGCAGCCAAGATATAGCTAACTATGGCTACACCTTC. Translating it yields CASSQDIANYGYTF.

The rearrangement uses TRBV2 and TRBJ2-7, with TRBD1 matching 10 bases. With V trimmed by 3 bases and J by 2 bases, 1 base remained unmatched. Germline values: CDR1 SNHLY, CDR2 FYNNEI. The CDR3 runs to 14 residues. The CDR3 region is CASSETGGPYEQYF. The CDR3 nucleotides are TGTGCCAGCAGTGAGACAGGGGGCCCCTACGAGCAGTACTTC.

This clone came up once. V is TRBV4-2 and J is TRBJ1-4; 8 bases are a match to TRBD1. Losses at the gene ends were 1 base for V and 5 bases for J; bases not matched to a gene: 3. This CDR3 region has 15 residues. The germline CDR1 and CDR2 sequences are LGHNA and YNFKEQ. The DNA for the CDR3 is TGTGCCAGCAGCCAAGGGAGGACAGGGAATGAAAAACTGTTTTTT. It is translated as CASSQGRTGNEKLFF.

The chain carries TRBV5-1 and TRBJ1-4; tentative D call: TRBD1 (6 bases). Germline-derived CDR1 and CDR2 are SGHRS and YFSETQ. V lost 3 bases and J lost 5, with 14 bases in between. The CDR3 is 15 residues long. In DNA, the CDR3 is TGCGCCAGCAGCTATTCCAACAGGGCAAATGAAAAACTGTTTTTT. Amino acid sequence: CASSYSNRANEKLFF.

The V call is TRBV7-6, the J call TRBJ2-1; TRBD2 is a possible D gene (5 bases). CDR3 size: 13 residues. V was shortened by 1 base and J by 10 bases, with 11 bases between the two germline ends. In germline, CDR1 is SGHVS, CDR2 FNYEAQ. CDR3: CASSLVGSGEQFF. The CDR3 region has the DNA TGTGCCAGCAGCTTAGTGGGTTCGGGGGAGCAGTTCTTC.

The V and J genes are TRBV7-8 and TRBJ1-2, with D uncertain. With 3 bases removed from V and 4 bases from J, the gap between germline ends came to 9 bases. The CDR3 extends over 13 amino acids. Per the germline V gene, CDR1 is SGHVS and CDR2 is FQNEAQ. CDR3 region: CASSLEPPYGYTF. CDR3 bases: TGTGCCAGCAGCTTGGAGCCGCCCTATGGCTACACCTTC.

The chain combines TRBV6-2 or TRBV6-3 with TRBJ2-2; TRBD1 might be the D (5 bases). The CDR3 loop spans 15 amino acids. The germline CDR1 and CDR2 sequences are MNHEY and SVGEGT. V lost 5 bases, J lost 4 bases, and 14 bases lay in between. The CDR3 nucleotides are TGTGCCAGCAGTCGACAGAGTATGGGCACCGGGGAGCTGTTTTTT. This sequence encodes CASSRQSMGTGELFF.

This chain joins TRBV29-1 and TRBJ2-5; D call uncertain. The germline V and J ends were trimmed by 4 bases and 5 bases, with 11 bases remaining between them. Germline assignment: CDR1 SQVTM and CDR2 ANQGSEA. CDR3 length: 12 amino acids. The CDR3 spells CSVVSQRETQYF. CDR3 sequence (DNA): TGCAGCGTTGTGAGTCAGCGCGAGACCCAGTACTTC.

The chain is built from TRBV7-3 and TRBJ2-1; 7 bases align to TRBD2. The CDR3 sequence is 16 residues long. The germline gives CDR1 SGHTA, CDR2 FQGTGA. With V trimmed by 1 base and J by 6 bases, 9 bases remained unmatched. For the CDR3, the DNA is TGTGCCAGCAGCTTAAACAGCGGGGAGACCCCCAATGAGCAGTTCTTC. This translates into CASSLNSGETPNEQFF.

This chain connects TRBV28 to TRBJ1-4, with D perhaps TRBD1 (6 bases). CDR1 is MDHEN and CDR2 is SYDVKM in the germline V gene. The CDR3 length is 14 residues. The V and J ends lost 3 bases and 8 bases respectively, with 13 bases between them. The DNA for the CDR3 is TGTGCCAGCAGTTTGATGGCAGGGGAGGAAAAACTGTTTTTT. Protein product: CASSLMAGEEKLFF.

The chain joins TRBV11-3 to TRBJ2-2; D is unresolved. CDR1 is SGHNT, CDR2 YENEEA, per germline. The CDR3 is 14 residues long. V was trimmed by 2 bases and J by 2 bases, leaving 6 bases between them. CDR3 in DNA: TGTGCCAGCAGCTTATTGGGAAACACCGGGGAGCTGTTTTTT. Residues: CASSLLGNTGELFF.

The CDR3 spells CASSLAGSNTDTQYF. The CDR3, as DNA: TGTGCCAGCAGCTTAGCGGGCAGCAACACAGATACGCAGTATTTT. The chain combines TRBV7-2 with TRBJ2-3; D not resolved. CDR1 SGHTA and CDR2 FQGNSA come from the germline V gene. V lost 0 bases to trimming and J lost 2 bases, with 9 bases between them. The CDR3 sequence is 15 residues long.

The gene calls are TRBV6-4 and TRBJ1-6; D might be TRBD1 (6 bases). This CDR3 is built from 14 residues. V was shortened by 4 bases and J by 6 bases, with 10 bases between the two germline ends. Germline CDR1 MRHNA, CDR2 SNTAGT. The CDR3: CASSGRDINSPLHF. In nucleotides, the CDR3 is TGTGCCAGCAGTGGGAGGGACATTAATTCACCCCTCCACTTT.

The chain couples TRBV29-1 to TRBJ1-4; D is unresolved. Between the trimmed V and J ends, which lost 7 bases and 4 bases, there was a span of 16 bases. The CDR3 sequence is 14 residues long. Germline V gene lookup returns CDR1 SQVTM and CDR2 ANQGSEA. CDR3 bases: TGCAGCGCCCAGCCTCCGGACGGTAATGAAAAACTGTTTTTT. This translates into CSAQPPDGNEKLFF.

The chain recombines TRBV30 with TRBJ2-7, with 8 bases identical to TRBD2. This CDR3 spans 15 amino acids. V lost 5 bases and J lost 4; bases outside the gene matches: 13. CDR1 GTSNPN and CDR2 SVGIG come from the germline V gene (reference sequence). CDR3 bases: TGTGCCTGGGCCCCGGCGGGGGGTAGCTGGTACGAGCAGTACTTC. It codes for CAWAPAGGSWYEQYF.

The CDR3 DNA follows: TGTGCCAGCAGTGAAGACAGGGGAGCTGGAAACACCATATATTTT. Translated, it gives CASSEDRGAGNTIYF. The chain recombines TRBV6-1 with TRBJ1-3; TRBD1 matches 7 bases. The CDR3 is made up of 15 amino acids. The germline CDR1 and CDR2 sequences are MNHNS and SASEGT. Unmatched junction bases numbered 2, after V lost 1 base and J lost 2 bases.

This chain uses TRBV11-3 with TRBJ2-3; D is unclear. This CDR3 is 15 amino acids long. Trimming pared 1 base from V and 3 bases from J, leaving 11 bases between. CDR1 is SGHNT and CDR2 is YENEEA in the germline V gene. The DNA of the CDR3 is TGTGCCAGCAGCTTAGGAGTGGGTGAAACAGATACGCAGTATTTT. This translates into CASSLGVGETDTQYF.